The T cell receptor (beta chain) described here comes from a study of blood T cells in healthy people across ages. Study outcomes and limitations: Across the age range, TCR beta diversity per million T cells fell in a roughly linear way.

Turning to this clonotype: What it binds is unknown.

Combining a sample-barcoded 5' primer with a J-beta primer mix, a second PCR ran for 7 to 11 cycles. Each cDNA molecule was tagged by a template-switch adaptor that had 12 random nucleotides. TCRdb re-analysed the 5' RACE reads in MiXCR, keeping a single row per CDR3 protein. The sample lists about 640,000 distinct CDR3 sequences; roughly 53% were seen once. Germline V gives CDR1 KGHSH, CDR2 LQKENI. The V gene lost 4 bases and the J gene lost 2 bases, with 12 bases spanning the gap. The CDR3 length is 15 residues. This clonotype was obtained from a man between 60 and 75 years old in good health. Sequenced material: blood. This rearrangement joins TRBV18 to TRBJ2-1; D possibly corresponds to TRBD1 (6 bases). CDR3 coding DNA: TGTGCCAGCTCACAGGGAACAGGGACCTACAATGAGCAGTTCTTC. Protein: CASSQGTGTYNEQFF. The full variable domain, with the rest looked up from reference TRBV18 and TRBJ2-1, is NAGVMQNPRHLVRRRGQEARLRCSPMKGHSHVYWYRQLPEEGLKFMVYLQKENIIDESGMPKERFSAEFPKEGPSILRIQQVVRGDSAAYFCASSQGTGTYNEQFFGPGTRLTVL.